This TCR beta chain was found in a study of post-analysis software for immune sequencing data. Study conclusions and caveats: The normalized Chao1 diversity of multiple sclerosis patients was significantly lower than that of controls. TRBV5-6, TRBV5-1 and TRBV20-1 were among about 5 TRBV segments more frequent in patients than controls.

Prepared TCR beta cDNA libraries contained unique molecular identifiers. The source material, roughly 0.85 to 10 million T cells, gave rise to 400,000 to 600,000 cDNA molecules. TCRdb recomputed calls from the PCR reads with MiXCR, one row per CDR3 protein. The table shows about 760,000 distinct CDR3 sequences, with around 27% occurring only once. The CDR3 sequence is 16 residues long. About this clonotype: As yet, its antigen is unknown.

The rearrangement uses TRBV21-1 and TRBJ2-3; TRBD1, the table's D call, was not compared with the DNA. TRBV21-1 is listed as a pseudogene. Sequencing was carried out using blood. This clonotype originated in a girl aged 5-17 years with multiple sclerosis. The CDR3 sequence: CASSKVKRGQTDTQYF. DNA for the CDR3: TGTGCCAGCAGCAAAGTTAAGCGGGGGCAAACAGATACGCAGTATTTT.